Below, one T cell receptor beta chain is given with its context. This sample is drawn from a study of blood T cell repertoires in COVID-19. Study-level information: Specimens from acute and convalescent COVID-19 originated in the United States, Italy and Spain. PBMCs, B-cell-depleted T cells, or T cells were the source of the cDNA or gDNA that made up the material.

Trimming took off 5 bases at V and 2 bases at J, with 9 bases between the two ends. The CDR3 is 13 amino acids. The germline V gene has CDR1 MNHNS and CDR2 SASEGT. Assay: immunoSEQ multiplex PCR; the TCRdb copy retains only in-frame clones and omits some. The sample includes 200,000 to 300,000 clones, 70% to 90% of them seen just once. The V gene is TRBV6-1, the J gene TRBJ1-2; D possibly corresponds to TRBD1 (5 bases). The receptor comes from a woman aged 60-75 years with COVID-19, enrolled during active disease. Sample: peripheral blood. In DNA, the CDR3 is TGTGCCAGCAGTTTGACAGAGAACTATGGCTACACCTTC. Translating gives CASSLTENYGYTF.